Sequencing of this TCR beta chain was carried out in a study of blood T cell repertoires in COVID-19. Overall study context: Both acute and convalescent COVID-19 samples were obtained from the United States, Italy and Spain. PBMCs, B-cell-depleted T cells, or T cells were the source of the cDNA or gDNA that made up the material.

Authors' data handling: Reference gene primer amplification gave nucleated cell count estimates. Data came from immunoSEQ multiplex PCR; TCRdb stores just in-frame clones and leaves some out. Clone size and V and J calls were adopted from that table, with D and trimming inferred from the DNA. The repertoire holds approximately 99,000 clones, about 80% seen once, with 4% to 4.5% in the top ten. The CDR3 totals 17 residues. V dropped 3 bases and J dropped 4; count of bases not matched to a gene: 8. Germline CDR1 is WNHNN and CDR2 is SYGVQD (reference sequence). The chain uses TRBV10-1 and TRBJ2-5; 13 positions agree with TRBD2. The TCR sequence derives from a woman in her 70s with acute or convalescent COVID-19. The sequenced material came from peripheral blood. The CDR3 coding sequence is TGCGCCAGCAGTGACCTACTAGCGGGAGGGTTTGGAGAGACCCAGTACTTC. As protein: CASSDLLAGGFGETQYF.